This TCR beta chain was documented in a study of blood T cells in healthy people across ages. Study at large: For every two T cells, template switching captured about one barcoded beta molecule.

The individuals who served as donors were healthy Caucasians living in Russia, aged about 6 to 100. Study-wide results and limits: Donor CMV status was unknown, possibly confounding expanded clonotype changes.

The CDR3 runs to 18 residues. Germline CDR1 reads LNHDA; CDR2 reads SQIVND (reference sequence). V lost 4 bases and J lost 4; bases outside the gene matches: 15. As to this clonotype: Antigen: not known.

Combining a sample-barcoded 5' primer with a J-beta primer mix, a second PCR ran for 7 to 11 cycles. A tag from a template-switch adaptor with 12 random nucleotides marked each cDNA molecule. Via MiXCR, TCRdb re-called the 5' RACE reads, giving one row per CDR3 protein. Among approximately 2,000,000 distinct CDR3 sequences listed, roughly two fifths were seen once. The chain carries TRBV19 and TRBJ1-4, with TRBD1 matching 7 bases. This clonotype originated in a human donor in good health. The sample comprised blood. CDR3 DNA sequence: TGTGCCAGTAGTAGGAGGGACAGAGGGGAAGCCTATAATGAAAAACTGTTTTTT. It encodes CASSRRDRGEAYNEKLFF.